A selection of T cell receptor beta chains follows, all from one sample in a study of blood T cell repertoires in COVID-19. The method was immunoSEQ multiplex PCR; TCRdb's version includes in-frame clones alone and lacks a portion of them. Of approximately 250,000 clones in the sample, approximately 84% were seen once. Specimen: peripheral blood. These TCRs come from a human donor in a cohort sampled during active COVID-19. CDR3s include the opening cysteine and the closing phenylalanine or tryptophan. A D gene is named only where the DNA matches it firmly.

TRBV19,TRBJ2-1,TRBD2,TGTGCCAGTAGTATAGATCCGGCGGGAGGCCGAAACAATGAGCAGTTCTTC,CASSIDPAGGRNNEQFF
TRBV5-1,TRBJ2-3,NA,TGCGCCAGCAGCTTCAGAGCGCTGAGCACAGATACGCAGTATTTT,CASSFRALSTDTQYF
TRBV7-6,TRBJ1-5,NA,TGTGCCAGCAGCCCCAGAGGCATCAATCAGCCCCAGCATTTT,CASSPRGINQPQHF
TRBV4-3,TRBJ2-5,TRBD1,TGCGCCAGCAGCCAAACGACAGGGCCCCAAGAGACCCAGTACTTC,CASSQTTGPQETQYF
TRBV3-1/TRBV3-2,TRBJ2-1,TRBD2,TGTGCCAGCAGCCGTCGACTAGCGCGCAATGAGCAGTTCTTC,CASSRRLARNEQFF
TRBV6-1,TRBJ2-1,NA,TGTGCCAGCAGTGAAGAACAACGGGGAGCCTACAATGAGCAGTTCTTC,CASSEEQRGAYNEQFF
TRBV9,TRBJ2-5,NA,TGTGCCAGCAGCATTGGACTATTTGAGAGCCAGTACTTC,CASSIGLFESQYF
TRBV19,TRBJ1-2,NA,TGTGCCAGTAGCTCAGGGGCACGGGGCTACACCTTC,CASSSGARGYTF
TRBV5-5,TRBJ1-4,NA,TGTGCCAGCAGCTTGACAGGGACAACTAATGAAAAACTGTTTTTT,CASSLTGTTNEKLFF
TRBV5-1,TRBJ1-4,NA,TGCGCCAGCAGCTTGGCTTCCCCAACAGGGGAAAAACTGTTTTTT,CASSLASPTGEKLFF
TRBV19,TRBJ2-3,NA,TGTGCCAGTAGTATGTATCTGACTAGCACAGATACGCAGTATTTT,CASSMYLTSTDTQYF
TRBV28,TRBJ2-4,NA,TGTGCCAGCAGTTTAAGGGGGACCAAAAACATTCAGTACTTC,CASSLRGTKNIQYF
TRBV2,TRBJ2-3,NA,TGTGCCAGCAGTATTAGACAGGGCACAGATACGCAGTATTTT,CASSIRQGTDTQYF
TRBV6-5,TRBJ1-1,TRBD1,TGTGCCAGCAGTACCCAGGGGGGCAGGGCTGAAGCTTTCTTT,CASSTQGGRAEAFF
TRBV28,TRBJ1-5,TRBD1,TGTGCCAGCAGTCCTTCCAGGGGGGTGGGCAATCAGCCCCAGCATTTT,CASSPSRGVGNQPQHF
TRBV27,TRBJ2-1,TRBD2,TGTGCCAGCAGGGAGAGCGGGAGGGACACCTACAATGAGCAGTTCTTC,CASRESGRDTYNEQFF